The 4 T cell receptor beta chains given below trace back to one sample, sequenced in a study of neurological immune-mediated disorders. TCRdb reprocessed the 5' RACE reads with MiXCR, giving one entry per CDR3 protein. Among tens of thousands of distinct CDR3 sequences listed, around 3.3% were seen once. Sequenced input: PBMCs. Receptor source: a woman between 50 and 59 years old with multiple sclerosis.

This clonotype came up many times. The CDR3 is CASGTSGVTDTQYF. CDR3 DNA sequence: TGTGCCAGCGGAACTAGCGGGGTCACAGATACGCAGTATTTT. The chain joins TRBV9 to TRBJ2-3, with 10 positions matching TRBD2. The CDR3 has 14 amino acids. V shed 7 bases and J 2 bases; nucleotides not matched to a gene: 4. Looked up from germline, CDR1 is SGDLS and CDR2 is YYNGEE. Based on the CDR3 plus reference TRBV9 and TRBJ2-3, the full variable domain is DSGVTQTPKHLITATGQRVTLRCSPRSGDLSVYWYQQSLDQGLQFLIQYYNGEERAKGNILERFSAQQFPDLHSELNLSSLELGDSALYFCASGTSGVTDTQYFGPGTRLTVL.

There are many counts of this clonotype. V gene TRBV7-9 combines with J gene TRBJ1-2; no clear D. CDR1 is SEHNR, CDR2 FQNEAQ, per germline (reference sequence). Trimming removed 1 base from V and 0 bases from J, with 6 bases in between. The CDR3 extends over 14 amino acids. The CDR3 reads CASSLEQANYGYTF. In nucleotides, the CDR3 is TGTGCCAGCAGCTTAGAACAAGCTAACTATGGCTACACCTTC.

The table lists this clonotype with many counts. The chain couples TRBV15 to TRBJ1-2; D might be TRBD1 (5 bases). V was cut by 0 bases and J by 3 bases, with 20 bases left in between. CDR1 and CDR2 from the germline V gene are LNHNV and YYDKDF (reference sequence). The CDR3 extends over 18 amino acids. The CDR3 here is CATSRDLGGYTGYYGYTF. In DNA form, the CDR3 reads TGTGCCACCAGCAGAGATCTCGGGGGATATACAGGCTACTATGGCTACACCTTC.

This clonotype has at least ten counts. The J gene is TRBJ2-7, the V gene TRBV20-1, with D perhaps TRBD2 (5 bases). Trimming pared 0 bases from V and 3 bases from J, leaving 18 bases between. The CDR3 is 16 residues long. Germline assignment: CDR1 DFQATT and CDR2 SNEGSKA (reference sequence). The CDR3 DNA sequence: TGCAGTGCTAGAGATTTGGGGAGCATTCGCCTCTACGAGCAGTACTTC. It encodes CSARDLGSIRLYEQYF.